This entry concerns a single T cell receptor (beta chain). This CDR3 is built from 15 residues. CDR1 and CDR2 from the germline V gene are MNHNY and SVGAGI (reference sequence). Trimming cost V 6 bases and J 4 bases, with 18 bases left between them. TCRdb keeps only in-frame clones here, not all; method: immunoSEQ multiplex PCR. The data show some 43,000 clones, with roughly 88% seen just once and approximately 1.5% held by the top ten. The data were obtained in a study of T cell changes during pregnancy in multiple sclerosis. This sample comprised peripheral blood, obtained in the first trimester of pregnancy. The rearrangement joins TRBV6-6 to TRBJ1-1, with D possibly TRBD1 on 5 matching bases. This clonotype was obtained from a female donor in good health, enrolled as a control in a pregnancy study. CDR3 nucleotides: TGTGCCAGCAGCCCGACAGAAACCCGGATCACTGAAGCTTTCTTT. Translated, it gives CASSPTETRITEAFF.